These 24 T cell receptor beta chains share one sample of origin, sequenced in a study of cytomegalovirus exposure and HLA in healthy donors. Method: immunoSEQ multiplex PCR; TCRdb's copy keeps in-frame clones and lacks some. The sample records around 160,000 clones, around 90% being singletons. Sample: PBMCs. These receptors came from a woman under 30 in good health and CMV-seropositive.

The rearrangement uses TRBV2 and TRBJ2-3, with D perhaps matching TRBD2 (6 bases). The V end was cut by 4 bases, the J end by 4 bases, with 18 bases between. This CDR3 has 16 amino acids. The V gene's germline CDR1 is SNHLY and CDR2 FYNNEI. This CDR3 is CASSARGAAMPDTQYF. DNA for the CDR3: TGTGCCAGCAGTGCGCGGGGCGCCGCCATGCCAGATACGCAGTATTTT. Together with reference TRBV2 and TRBJ2-3, the CDR3 gives the full variable domain: EPEVTQTPSHQVTQMGQEVILRCVPISNHLYFYWYRQILGQKVEFLVSFYNNEISEKSEIFDDQFSVERPDGSNFTLKIRSTKLEDSAMYFCASSARGAAMPDTQYFGPGTRLTVL.

J is TRBJ1-6 and V is TRBV4-1; maybe TRBD1 (5 bases). V shed 1 base and J shed 0 bases, with 13 bases lying between them. CDR3 length: 18 amino acids. Germline V CDR1 and CDR2: MGHRA, YSYEKL. CDR3: CASSQGGGGLSYNSPLHF. CDR3 nucleotides: TGCGCCAGCAGCCAAGGGGGGGGTGGGCTCTCCTATAATTCACCCCTCCACTTT.

The chain carries TRBV9 and TRBJ2-6; D is perhaps TRBD1 (6 bases). This CDR3 is built from 18 residues. With 0 bases removed from V and 0 bases from J, the gap between germline ends came to 13 bases. CDR1 is SGDLS and CDR2 is YYNGEE in the germline V gene. The CDR3 reads CASSVVGRGNSGANVLTF. The CDR3 DNA reads TGTGCCAGCAGCGTAGTAGGCAGGGGCAACTCTGGGGCCAACGTCCTGACTTTC.

The J gene is TRBJ1-1, the V gene TRBV2, with D unresolved. CDR1 and CDR2 (germline): SNHLY, FYNNEI. This CDR3 comprises 13 residues. V lost 4 bases, J lost 5 bases, and 11 bases lay in between. The CDR3 coding sequence is TGTGCCAGCAGTGCCGCTGGGAGGACTGAAGCTTTCTTT. Translation: CASSAAGRTEAFF.

The chain recombines TRBV14 with TRBJ1-3; the D gene is possibly TRBD1 (5 bases). CDR3 size: 17 residues. Deletions cut 3 bases from V and 0 bases from J, with 15 bases between. The V gene's germline CDR1 is SGHDN and CDR2 FVKESK. CDR3 in amino acids: CASSQDTTSLSGNTIYF. CDR3 coding DNA: TGTGCCAGCAGCCAGGACACCACCTCTCTCTCTGGAAACACCATATATTTT.

This chain uses TRBV19 with TRBJ2-7; D possibly corresponds to TRBD2 (6 bases). Per the germline V gene, CDR1 is LNHDA and CDR2 is SQIVND (reference sequence). Trimming stripped 1 base from V and 0 bases from J, with 10 bases between. There are 15 residues in the CDR3. The CDR3 spells CASSIGQGGSYEQYF. DNA for the CDR3: TGTGCCAGTAGTATAGGGCAGGGAGGCTCCTACGAGCAGTACTTC. Full variable domain (outside the CDR3, taken from reference TRBV19 and TRBJ2-7): DGGITQSPKYLFRKEGQNVTLSCEQNLNHDAMYWYRQDPGQGLRLIYYSQIVNDFQKGDIAEGYSVSREKKESFPLTVTSAQKNPTAFYLCASSIGQGGSYEQYFGPGTRLTVT.

The rearrangement joins TRBV5-4 to TRBJ2-5, with 7 bases matching TRBD2. The CDR3 totals 13 residues. V dropped 7 bases and J dropped 5; count of bases not matched to a gene: 8. The germline V gene has CDR1 SGHNT and CDR2 YYREEE (reference sequence). DNA for the CDR3: TGTGCCAGCGGGCCGGGAGGTGGGGAGACCCAGTACTTC. Its translation is CASGPGGGETQYF.

The chain uses TRBV2 and TRBJ1-5; maybe TRBD1 (6 bases). Per germline, CDR1 SNHLY and CDR2 FYNNEI. Trimming removed 0 bases from V and 0 bases from J, with 18 bases in between. The length of the CDR3 is 19 residues. The CDR3 sequence: CASSEAGTGMAYSNQPQHF. CDR3 DNA: TGTGCCAGCAGTGAAGCAGGAACAGGGATGGCATATAGCAATCAGCCCCAGCATTTT.

The V call is TRBV5-1, the J call TRBJ2-1, with 8 bases fitting TRBD1. With V trimmed by 4 bases and J by 5 bases, 11 bases remained unmatched. CDR1 is SGHRS, CDR2 YFSETQ, per germline. The CDR3 covers 16 residues. The CDR3 loop is CASSLGGDRPNNEQFF. The CDR3 DNA is TGCGCCAGCAGCCTAGGTGGGGACAGGCCCAACAATGAGCAGTTCTTC.

The V call is TRBV10-3, the J call TRBJ1-2; D uncertain. Between the trimmed V and J ends, which lost 11 bases and 8 bases, there was a span of 18 bases. Germline V lookup: CDR1 ENHRY, CDR2 SYGVKD. The CDR3 is 12 residues long. The CDR3 loop is CASWRRALGYTF. As DNA, the CDR3 is TGTGCCTCCTGGAGGAGGGCTCTAGGCTACACCTTC.

This rearrangement joins TRBV21-1 to TRBJ1-2. TRBV21-1 is recorded as a pseudogene. The CDR3 sequence is 14 residues long. For the CDR3, the DNA is TGTGCCAGCAGCAAAGGAGGAGGCAACTATGGCTACACCTTC. This gives the protein CASSKGGGNYGYTF.

The genes are TRBV4-1 and TRBJ2-3, with TRBD2 identical over 11 bases. Germline loops: CDR1 MGHRA, CDR2 YSYEKL. V lost 5 bases and J lost 6; bases outside the gene matches: 7. The CDR3 spans 15 residues. The CDR3 DNA sequence: TGCGCCAGCAGCACCACTAGCGGGAGAGTGGATACGCAGTATTTT. It translates to CASSTTSGRVDTQYF.

The rearrangement joins TRBV6-5 to TRBJ2-7; 7 bases map to TRBD2. Germline V gene data show CDR1 as MNHEY and CDR2 as SVGAGI. This CDR3 region has 15 residues. With 7 bases clipped from V and 6 bases from J, the junction kept 15 bases outside the gene matches. The CDR3 spells CASTPQGSTGGEQYF. CDR3 in DNA: TGTGCCAGCACCCCTCAGGGCTCAACGGGGGGCGAGCAGTACTTC.

The gene calls are TRBV5-1 and TRBJ2-5; the match to TRBD1 covers 10 bases. V shed 1 base, J shed 0 bases, and the junction held 3 bases outside the gene matches. Looked up from germline, CDR1 is SGHRS and CDR2 is YFSETQ. The CDR3 length is 16 residues. As DNA, the CDR3 is TGCGCCAGCAGCTTGCGGGGACAGGGGTACCAAGAGACCCAGTACTTC. It yields the protein CASSLRGQGYQETQYF.

The chain couples TRBV27 to TRBJ1-3, with 9 bases fitting TRBD1. Trimming cost V 6 bases and J 4 bases; bases outside gene matches: 7. The CDR3 is 15 residues long. CDR1 is MNHEY, CDR2 SMNVEV, per germline (reference sequence). CDR3 in DNA: TGTGCCAGCAGCAAGGGACAGGGCGCGGGAAACACCATATATTTT. This codes for CASSKGQGAGNTIYF.

J is TRBJ1-2 and V is TRBV19; TRBD1 might be the D (6 bases). Trimming removed 4 bases at V and 2 bases at J, with 14 bases between. Germline V gene data show CDR1 as LNHDA and CDR2 as SQIVND (reference sequence). CDR3 length equals 15 residues. CDR3 sequence (DNA): TGTGCCAGTAGTAGGCCAGGGGCCCCCAACTATGGCTACACCTTC. Translation gives CASSRPGAPNYGYTF.

This clone has a single count. The chain links TRBV7-2 to TRBJ2-7; D is perhaps TRBD1 (5 bases). CDR3 length equals 14 residues. V was clipped by 1 base and J by 10 bases, with 17 bases between them. The germline CDR1 and CDR2 sequences are SGHTA and FQGNSA. CDR3 in amino acids: CASSLEGRVWEQYF. The CDR3 DNA sequence: TGTGCCAGCAGCTTAGAGGGCAGGGTTTGGGAACAGTACTTC.

CDR3 nucleotides: TGTGCCAGTAGTATCCGACAGGCCTCCGAGCAGTACTTC. This gives the protein CASSIRQASEQYF. V and J are TRBV19 and TRBJ2-7; tentatively, D is TRBD1 (6 bases). CDR1 is LNHDA and CDR2 is SQIVND in the germline V gene (reference sequence). Trimming shortened V by 3 bases and J by 6 bases, and 12 bases separated the two germline ends. The CDR3 is 13 residues long.

The genes are TRBV19 and TRBJ2-1; 9 bases align to TRBD2. The CDR3 runs to 15 residues. Losses at the gene ends were 6 bases for V and 1 base for J; bases not matched to a gene: 4. The germline V gene has CDR1 LNHDA and CDR2 SQIVND (reference sequence). The CDR3 spells CASRLTSGSYNEQFF. CDR3 nucleotide sequence: TGTGCCAGTAGGCTGACTAGCGGTTCCTACAATGAGCAGTTCTTC.

V gene TRBV29-1 combines with J gene TRBJ2-1; the D gene is possibly TRBD2 (6 bases). Germline CDR1 and CDR2: SQVTM and ANQGSEA. Trimming took off 4 bases at V and 6 bases at J, with 16 bases between the two ends. The CDR3 length is 14 residues. This CDR3 is CSVVGRLGGNEQFF. For the CDR3, the DNA is TGCAGCGTTGTTGGTAGACTAGGTGGCAATGAGCAGTTCTTC.

The V and J genes are TRBV5-1 and TRBJ2-7; unclear D gene. Trimming shortened V by 0 bases and J by 3 bases, and 7 bases separated the two germline ends. Per the germline V gene, CDR1 is SGHRS and CDR2 is YFSETQ. This CDR3 contains 13 residues. CDR3 sequence: CASSLGDIYEQYF. CDR3 nucleotides: TGCGCCAGCAGCTTGGGAGATATCTACGAGCAGTACTTC.

The chain combines TRBV30 with TRBJ1-4, with D possibly matching TRBD1 (5 bases). The CDR3 loop spans 13 amino acids. Germline V gene data show CDR1 as GTSNPN and CDR2 as SVGIG (reference sequence). With 5 bases removed from V and 8 bases from J, the gap between germline ends came to 15 bases. The CDR3 nucleotides read TGTGCCTGGCGTCCTCGGGGGGACGAAAAACTGTTTTTT. This codes for CAWRPRGDEKLFF.

The chain recombines TRBV5-1 with TRBJ2-1; 13 bases are a match to TRBD2. J was trimmed by 5 bases and V by 0 bases; bases with no gene match: 2. This CDR3 region has 16 residues. Germline values: CDR1 SGHRS, CDR2 YFSETQ. For the CDR3, the DNA is TGCGCCAGCAGCTTGGGGGGACTAGCGGGAAACAATGAGCAGTTCTTC. Its translation is CASSLGGLAGNNEQFF.

The chain uses TRBV4-1 and TRBJ1-5, with D unclear. This CDR3 comprises 15 residues. Germline V CDR1 and CDR2: MGHRA, YSYEKL. Trimming stripped 0 bases from V and 2 bases from J, with 8 bases between. CDR3 in amino acids: CASSQDYGGNQPQHF. CDR3 nucleotide sequence: TGCGCCAGCAGCCAAGATTATGGAGGCAATCAGCCCCAGCATTTT.